This TCR beta chain was observed in a study of T cell responses to AZD1222 COVID-19 vaccine. Overall study results and limits: Spike-specific TCR breadth rose after two AZD1222 doses, and depth rose as well.

V was trimmed by 3 bases and J by 7 bases, leaving 11 bases between them. Germline values: CDR1 KGHDR, CDR2 SFDVKD. CDR3 length: 13 residues. Note on this clone: Its antigen is currently unknown.

Assay used: immunoSEQ multiplex PCR; TCRdb lists only in-frame clones, some missing. The repertoire holds 95,000 to 100,000 clones, with approximately 88% as singletons. This specimen was peripheral blood, taken 28 days after the second AZD1222 dose. The sequence derives from an adult who received the AZD1222 COVID-19 vaccine. The rearrangement uses TRBV24-1 and TRBJ1-2, with unresolved D. The CDR3 reads CATSDPAAGGYTF. Written as DNA, the CDR3 is TGTGCCACCAGTGATCCCGCCGCCGGTGGCTACACCTTC.